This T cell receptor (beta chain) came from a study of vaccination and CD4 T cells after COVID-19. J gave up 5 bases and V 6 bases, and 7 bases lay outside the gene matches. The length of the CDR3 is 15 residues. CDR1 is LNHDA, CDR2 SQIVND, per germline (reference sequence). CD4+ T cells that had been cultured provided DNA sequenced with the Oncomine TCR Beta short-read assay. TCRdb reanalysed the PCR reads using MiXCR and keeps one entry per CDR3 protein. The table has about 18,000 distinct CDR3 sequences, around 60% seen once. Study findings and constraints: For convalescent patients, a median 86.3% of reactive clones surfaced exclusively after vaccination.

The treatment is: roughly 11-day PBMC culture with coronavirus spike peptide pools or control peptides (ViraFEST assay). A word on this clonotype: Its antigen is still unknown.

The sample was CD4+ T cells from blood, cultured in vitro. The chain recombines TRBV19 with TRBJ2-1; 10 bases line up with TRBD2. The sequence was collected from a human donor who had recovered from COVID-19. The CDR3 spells CASRPRLAGNNEQFF. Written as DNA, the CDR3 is TGTGCCAGTAGGCCCCGACTAGCGGGTAACAATGAGCAGTTCTTC.